This TCR beta chain was documented in a study of blood T cell repertoires in COVID-19. The overall study: Acute and convalescent COVID-19 specimens originated in the United States, Italy and Spain. PBMCs, B-cell-depleted T cells, or T cells were the source of the cDNA or gDNA that made up the material.

The CDR3 runs to 10 residues. Trimming stripped 7 bases from V and 5 bases from J, with 6 bases between. Germline V gives CDR1 SQVTM, CDR2 ANQGSEA. Per the original methods: Researchers report that nucleated cell counts were estimated from reference gene primer amplification. Assay used: immunoSEQ multiplex PCR; TCRdb lists only in-frame clones, some missing. The DNA gave D and trimming, while V, J and clone size come from that table. The sample records more than 250,000 clones, roughly 86% being singletons. This chain joins TRBV29-1 and TRBJ2-1; D ambiguous. Sequences were obtained from peripheral blood. The sequence came from a woman in her 30s who had recovered from COVID-19. The DNA of the CDR3 is TGCAGCGCCAAGCACAATGAGCAGTTCTTC. The encoded protein is CSAKHNEQFF.